This T cell receptor beta chain was captured by sequencing in a study of T-cell memory formation after mild COVID-19. This CDR3 has 17 residues. The V and J ends lost 0 bases and 1 base, in that order; junction bases with no gene match: 4. From germline, CDR1 is KGHDR and CDR2 SFDVKD. There are many counts of this clonotype. Each CDR3 protein is one row after TCRdb ran MiXCR on the 5' RACE reads. The repertoire includes about 140,000 distinct CDR3 sequences, 11% to 15% of them detected once, and about 26% sits in the top ten. The gene calls are TRBV24-1 and TRBJ2-5, with 10 bases matching TRBD1. Sequenced: PBMCs or a T cell subset sorted from them (not recorded which). The clonotype originates from an adult woman who had mild COVID-19 (a few samples of this study predate the infection). Cell type and time point are not known. The CDR3 DNA follows: TGTGCCACCAGTGATTTGAGCAGGACAGGGGGCCAAGAGACCCAGTACTTC. Translated, it gives CATSDLSRTGGQETQYF.